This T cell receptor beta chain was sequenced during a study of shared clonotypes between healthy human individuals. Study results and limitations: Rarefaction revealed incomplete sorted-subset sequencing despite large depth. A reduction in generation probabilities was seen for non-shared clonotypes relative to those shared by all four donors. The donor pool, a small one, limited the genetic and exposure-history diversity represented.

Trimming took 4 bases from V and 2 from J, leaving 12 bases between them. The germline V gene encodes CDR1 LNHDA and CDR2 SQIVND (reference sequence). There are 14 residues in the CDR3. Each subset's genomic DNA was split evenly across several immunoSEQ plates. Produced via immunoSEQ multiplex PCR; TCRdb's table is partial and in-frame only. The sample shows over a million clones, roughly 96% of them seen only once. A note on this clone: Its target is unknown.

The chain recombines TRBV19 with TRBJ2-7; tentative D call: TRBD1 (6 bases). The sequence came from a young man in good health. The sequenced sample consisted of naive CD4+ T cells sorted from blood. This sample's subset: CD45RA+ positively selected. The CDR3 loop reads CASSTRRGAYEQYF. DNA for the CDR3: TGTGCCAGTAGTACCCGCAGGGGCGCCTACGAGCAGTACTTC.